The 5 T cell receptor beta chains below were found in one sample sequenced in a study of blood T cell repertoires in COVID-19. Data came from immunoSEQ multiplex PCR; TCRdb stores just in-frame clones and leaves some out. The data show hundreds of thousands of clones, approximately 88% seen once. The sequencing input was PBMCs or T cells enriched from blood (not recorded which). Receptors were obtained from a woman under 30 who had recovered from COVID-19.

The V and J genes are TRBV7-8 and TRBJ1-3; D gene uncertain. From germline, CDR1 is SGHVS and CDR2 FQNEAQ. The CDR3 extends over 15 amino acids. Trimming took 2 bases from V and 4 from J, leaving 12 bases between them. Here the CDR3 reads CASSLIGGIGNTIYF. The CDR3 bases are TGTGCCAGCAGCTTAATAGGAGGGATCGGAAACACCATATATTTT. The full variable domain, completed using reference TRBV7-8 and TRBJ1-3, is GAGVSQSPRYKVAKRGQDVALRCDPISGHVSLFWYQQALGQGPEFLTYFQNEAQLDKSGLPSDRFFAERPEGSVSTLKIQRTQQEDSAVYLCASSLIGGIGNTIYFGEGSWLTVV.

The chain recombines TRBV27 with TRBJ2-3, with TRBD2 identical over 7 bases. The CDR3 has 13 residues. With V trimmed by 3 bases and J by 6 bases, 3 bases remained unmatched. Germline V lookup: CDR1 MNHEY, CDR2 SMNVEV (reference sequence). The CDR3 is CASSFLGGDTQYF. The CDR3 DNA follows: TGTGCCAGCAGTTTCCTCGGGGGGGATACGCAGTATTTT.

The chain uses TRBV7-3 and TRBJ1-1, with 8 bases fitting TRBD1. CDR1 and CDR2 (germline): SGHTA, FQGTGA. V lost 6 bases to trimming and J lost 4 bases; unmatched junction nucleotides: 4. This CDR3 is 13 amino acids long. The DNA for the CDR3 is TGTGCCAGCAGTAGGGACAGGCCCACTGAAGCTTTCTTT. Protein product: CASSRDRPTEAFF. The full variable domain, its missing parts supplied by reference TRBV7-3 and TRBJ1-1, is GAGVSQTPSNKVTEKGKYVELRCDPISGHTALYWYRQSLGQGPEFLIYFQGTGAADDSGLPNDRFFAVRPEGSVSTLKIQRTERGDSAVYLCASSRDRPTEAFFGQGTRLTVV.

The V and J genes are TRBV5-1 and TRBJ2-5; the match to TRBD2 covers 10 bases. Looked up from germline, CDR1 is SGHRS and CDR2 is YFSETQ. The CDR3 covers 14 residues. The V and J ends lost 5 bases and 2 bases, in that order; junction bases with no gene match: 3. CDR3 amino acids: CASSRTSGQETQYF. CDR3 nucleotide sequence: TGCGCCAGCAGTAGGACTAGCGGACAAGAGACCCAGTACTTC.

The rearrangement joins TRBV28 to TRBJ2-3, with TRBD1 identical over 9 bases. Germline V gene lookup returns CDR1 MDHEN and CDR2 SYDVKM. CDR3 size: 16 residues. Germline trimming cut 5 bases from V and 6 bases from J; bases unmatched to any gene: 12. Here the CDR3 reads CASSPGTGRGRDTQYF. The CDR3 DNA sequence: TGTGCCAGCAGTCCCGGGACAGGGAGGGGAAGGGATACGCAGTATTTT.